This TCR beta chain came from a study of PD-L1 blockade in urothelial cancer. In the study overall: Men with urothelial cancer arising in the bladder made up about 90% of the roughly 30 patients. When blood samples were assessed, the median T cell count was approximately 140,000.

The germline CDR1 and CDR2 sequences are LGHNA and YNFKEQ. The CDR3 consists of 18 residues. The V gene end was trimmed by 0 bases and the J gene end by 5 bases; junction bases not matched to a gene: 10. Time point noted: pretreatment peripheral blood. Generated by immunoSEQ multiplex PCR, the TCRdb table keeps only in-frame clones and is missing some. The data contain 45,000 to 55,000 clones, around four fifths of them singletons. The chain joins TRBV4-2 to TRBJ2-2; 9 bases line up with TRBD2. Sequences were derived from PBMCs, sampled around atezolizumab (anti-PD-L1) treatment. The receptor comes from a man aged 50 or older with urothelial cancer. The CDR3 spells CASSQDRAGGTRTGELFF. The CDR3 DNA follows: TGTGCCAGCAGCCAAGACCGGGCGGGGGGGACGAGAACCGGGGAGCTGTTTTTT.